One T cell receptor (beta chain) is described in this entry. What it binds is unknown. Documented time point: patch test 2, 6 weeks after DPC sensitization. As for treatment: therapeutic diphenylcyclopropenone sensitization with weekly scalp DPC. This CDR3 spans 11 amino acids. V lost 3 bases to trimming and J lost 11 bases, with 10 bases between them. The data were obtained in a study of human T cells and chemical hapten exposure. Study results and caveats: Expanded TCRs formed significantly more large CDR3 similarity clusters than controls.

TCRdb re-called the RACE reads through MiXCR, storing one row per CDR3 protein. The sample consists of approximately 87,000 distinct CDR3 sequences, about an eighth of them appearing once. This material consisted of whole blood, taken in connection with sensitization to the hapten diphenylcyclopropenone (DPC). This chain connects TRBV12-3 or TRBV12-4 to TRBJ1-1; D is ambiguous. This sequence was found in a woman aged 40-49 years with alopecia areata. Some clones in this sample may be carry-over from other donors' samples. The CDR3, as DNA: TGTGCCAGCAGTTTTGGCCCGCGGGCTTTCTTT. Protein sequence: CASSFGPRAFF.